This T cell receptor (beta chain) derives from a study of cytomegalovirus exposure and HLA in healthy donors. Study at large: An earlier analysis found 100 million or so unique TCR beta sequences from 150 million to 200 million T cells. Findings of the study overall: A prior analysis recorded that most TCR beta V segments were productive about 90% or about 30% of the time. For most subjects, TCR beta sequences were reported to predict HLA-A and HLA-B alleles with accuracy. The later analysis indicated that the majority of CMV-associated TCR beta chains appeared HLA-restricted.

The PCR contained 60 Vbeta and 13 Jbeta primers. Clones were sequenced by immunoSEQ multiplex PCR, and TCRdb holds only the in-frame ones, with some missing. This sample has 110,000 or so clones, with 76% found just once. V shed 1 base and J 9 bases; nucleotides not matched to a gene: 10. The CDR3 covers 16 residues. From germline, CDR1 is SGHVS and CDR2 FNYEAQ. Regarding this clone: As yet, its antigen is unknown.

The clonotype originates from a man aged 50 or older in good health and CMV-seropositive. The specimen was PBMCs. The rearrangement links TRBV7-6 to TRBJ2-7; 12 bases match TRBD1. CDR3 nucleotide sequence: TGTGCCAGCAGCTTAGGGTTCGGGGGACAGGGGGCTGTGCAGTACTTC. As protein: CASSLGFGGQGAVQYF.